This T cell receptor beta chain appears in the sequencing data of a study of T-cell reconstitution after alpha-beta-depleted transplantation in children. General observations from the study: From surviving recipient T cells and thymic progenitors came the high day-60 TCRbeta diversity observed in some patients.

CDR3 length: 12 amino acids. Germline values: CDR1 SGHAT, CDR2 FQDESV (reference sequence). Trimming took off 5 bases at V and 8 bases at J, with 10 bases between the two ends. Library preparation (for TCRbeta) was performed with unique molecular identifiers. One entry per CDR3 protein results from TCRdb running MiXCR on the PCR reads. Among 200,000 to 250,000 distinct CDR3 sequences listed, approximately 10% were seen once. This clonotype has a count of ten or more. Its antigen is currently unknown. Specimen: PBMCs, collected before TCRalphabeta/CD19-depleted stem cell transplant. This chain links TRBV11-1 with TRBJ2-1; D is unresolved. This clonotype was sampled from a child in the first two years of life with acute myeloid leukemia, due to receive a stem cell transplant. The CDR3, as DNA: TGTGCCAGCAGCCCCGGATTCGATGAGCAGTTCTTC. Its protein product is CASSPGFDEQFF.